This entry describes one T cell receptor (beta chain). Its antigen is still unknown. Germline is not matched at one junction end, which may reflect a read error. Likely unrecorded immune exposures existed in these nominally healthy donors. Both 60 Vbeta primers and 13 Jbeta primers went into the PCR. Assay: immunoSEQ multiplex PCR; the TCRdb copy retains only in-frame clones and omits some. The listing contains 96,000 or so clones. This sample is drawn from a study of cytomegalovirus exposure and HLA in healthy donors. Broader study findings: Most TCR sequences were uncommon, yet certain public TCRs appeared in many donors. The study recorded 150 to 200 TCR beta chains that were cytomegalovirus-associated. Relative to equally common others, HLA-associated TCR beta chains showed greater clonal expansion in a later analysis.

The CDR3 spans 13 residues. Germline values: CDR1 SSHAT, CDR2 FNYEAQ (reference sequence). Sequencing was done on a sample of PBMCs. The source is a woman aged 30 to 39 in good health and CMV-seronegative. The chain combines TRBV7-7 with TRBJ2-5; TRBD2 matches at 8 bases. The CDR3 region has the DNA TGTGCTAGCAGCCGGGGGGGGAAAGAGGCCCAGTACTTC. This encodes CASSRGGKEAQYF.